This T cell receptor (beta chain) came from a study of T cells in Graves' hyperthyroidism and ophthalmopathy. On this clonotype itself: The target antigen is unknown. The junction shows a germline mismatch at one end, possibly a read error.

There were TCR beta CDR3 regions amplified from RNA transcripts. HTBI primers were the set used in a first-round RT-PCR of the TCR CDR3. TCRdb called the multiplex PCR reads again in MiXCR, with one record for every CDR3 protein. The sample shows 500,000 to 800,000 distinct CDR3 sequences, about 45% of them seen only once. Germline-derived CDR1 and CDR2 are SEHNR and FQNEAQ (reference sequence). The length of the CDR3 is 16 residues. Study results and limitations: A model built on 13 V-J features separated ophthalmopathy from stable hyperthyroidism. Ophthalmopathy, as predicted by the model, came a median about seven months after the prediction. Among clonotypes expanded in thyroid above 0.001, most were also found in blood.

The chain combines TRBV7-9 with TRBJ2-5; D not resolved. Source material: peripheral blood or thyroid tissue (not recorded which). The receptor was isolated from an adult man with Graves' disease, either hyperthyroidism or ophthalmopathy (not recorded which). In nucleotides, the CDR3 is TGTACCAGCAGCGTAGCCCCTGGGCTCTCAAGGGAGACCCAGTACTTC. Its translation is CTSSVAPGLSRETQYF.